The 18 T cell receptor beta chains reported below all come from one sample, sequenced in a study of T cells after yellow fever vaccination. MiXCR, applied by TCRdb to the 5' RACE reads, yields one record per CDR3 protein. This repertoire shows fewer than 400,000 distinct CDR3 sequences, about 10% found once; its top ten account for 2.5% to 4%. The material was CD4+ T cells sorted from PBMCs, obtained 45 days after the yellow fever booster vaccination. These receptors all come from a man younger than 35 who received the YFV17D yellow fever vaccine.

This clonotype came up many times. The rearrangement links TRBV4-3 to TRBJ1-2; D not resolved. V was pared by 4 bases and J by 3 bases, with 12 bases between. Germline lookup yields CDR1 LGHNA and CDR2 YSLEER. The CDR3 is 14 residues long. DNA for the CDR3: TGCGCCAGCAGCCCGGGCGGTTTCGACTATGGCTACACCTTC. Encoded protein: CASSPGGFDYGYTF.

The chain employs TRBV3-1 and TRBJ2-4; 11 positions match TRBD2. V trimming: 4 bases; J trimming: 0 bases; junction bases outside the gene matches: 14. CDR1 is LGHDT and CDR2 is YNNKEL in the germline V gene (reference sequence). This CDR3 has 20 residues. The CDR3 bases are TGTGCCAGCAGCCGCCGTCCCCTAGCGGGGGGAACCGGAGCCAAAAACATTCAGTACTTC. Its translation: CASSRRPLAGGTGAKNIQYF.

This clonotype was counted many times. The chain joins TRBV7-9 to TRBJ1-1, with D maybe TRBD1 (5 bases). Germline V gene data show CDR1 as SEHNR and CDR2 as FQNEAQ (reference sequence). This CDR3 spans 14 amino acids. With 1 base removed from V and 1 base from J, the gap between germline ends came to 7 bases. For the CDR3, the DNA is TGTGCCAGCAGCTTAGGGGGCTGGAACACTGAAGCTTTCTTT. It encodes CASSLGGWNTEAFF.

V is TRBV7-2 and J is TRBJ2-7; D is uncertain. V dropped 1 base and J dropped 4 bases, with 11 bases sitting between them. This CDR3 comprises 14 residues. Germline V gives CDR1 SGHTA, CDR2 FQGNSA. CDR3 sequence reads: CASSLGGIRYEQYF. CDR3 bases: TGTGCCAGCAGCTTAGGGGGTATTCGGTACGAGCAGTACTTC. The full variable domain, completed using reference TRBV7-2 and TRBJ2-7, is GAGVSQSPSNKVTEKGKDVELRCDPISGHTALYWYRQSLGQGLEFLIYFQGNSAPDKSGLPSDRFSAERTGGSVSTLTIQRTQQEDSAVYLCASSLGGIRYEQYFGPGTRLTVT.

As to this clonotype: This may come from a read error, since a much larger clone is one base off. This chain connects TRBV9 to TRBJ2-5, with a tentative D call TRBD2 (5 bases). CDR3 length equals 13 residues. Trimming stripped 0 bases from V and 2 bases from J, with 5 bases between. CDR1 and CDR2 from the germline V gene are SGDLS and YYNGEE. Written as DNA, the CDR3 is TGTGCCAGCAGCGTAGCGGGGCAAGAGACCCAGTACTTC. It codes for CASSVAGQETQYF.

V gene TRBV7-9 combines with J gene TRBJ1-5, with a possible D match to TRBD1 (5 bases). Germline V gene data show CDR1 as SEHNR and CDR2 as FQNEAQ (reference sequence). Trimming cost V 1 base and J 6 bases, with 22 bases left between them. The CDR3 consists of 18 residues. The CDR3 bases are TGTGCCAGCAGCTTAGTAATTGGGGACCCCCGGAAGGGTCAGCCCCAGCATTTT. Translated: CASSLVIGDPRKGQPQHF.

The rearrangement links TRBV4-3 to TRBJ1-1; 8 nucleotides align to TRBD1. The CDR3 covers 14 residues. The trim removed 7 bases at V and 4 bases at J, leaving 8 bases unmatched. Germline loops: CDR1 LGHNA, CDR2 YSLEER. The CDR3 reads CASTPRQGSTEAFF. CDR3 nucleotides: TGCGCCAGCACCCCCCGACAGGGGAGCACTGAAGCTTTCTTT.

This clonotype was detected many times. The chain links TRBV5-1 to TRBJ2-3; no reliable D call. The CDR3 has 14 amino acids. Germline CDR1 and CDR2: SGHRS and YFSETQ. V lost 2 bases and J lost 1, with 8 bases in between. CDR3 nucleotides: TGCGCCAGCAGCTTCACAACCGGCACAGATACGCAGTATTTT. It specifies CASSFTTGTDTQYF. Full variable domain (missing parts from reference TRBV5-1 and TRBJ2-3): KAGVTQTPRYLIKTRGQQVTLSCSPISGHRSVSWYQQTPGQGLQFLFEYFSETQRNKGNFPGRFSGRQFSNSRSEMNVSTLELGDSALYLCASSFTTGTDTQYFGPGTRLTVL.

The CDR3 DNA follows: TGTGCCAGCAGTTACACAGGAAATGAAGCTTTCTTT. This sequence encodes CASSYTGNEAFF. V usage is TRBV6-6 and J usage is TRBJ1-1; D possibly corresponds to TRBD1 (5 bases). The CDR3 covers 12 residues. Per the germline V gene, CDR1 is MNHNY and CDR2 is SVGAGI (reference sequence). Trimming took 2 bases from V and 7 from J, leaving 8 bases between them.

This sequence joins TRBV23-1 and TRBJ1-6; 9 nucleotides line up with TRBD1. TRBV23-1 is reported as an ORF; its role is uncertain. V dropped 4 bases and J dropped 14; count of bases not matched to a gene: 9. CDR3 length: 14 residues. CDR3 DNA sequence: TGCGCCAGCAGTCCCCCACAGGGGGCTCGGGCCCTCCACTTT. Protein sequence: CASSPPQGARALHF.

This clonotype has a handful of counts. This chain uses TRBV5-1 with TRBJ2-3; 8 nucleotides line up with TRBD1. Germline V gene lookup returns CDR1 SGHRS and CDR2 YFSETQ. The ends lost 4 bases at V and 4 bases at J; junction bases unmatched: 8. The CDR3 has 15 amino acids. The CDR3 spells CASSPDRGGPDTQYF. CDR3 bases: TGCGCCAGCAGCCCAGACAGGGGTGGCCCAGATACGCAGTATTTT.

This clonotype was seen a handful of times. V and J are TRBV7-9 and TRBJ2-3; 13 bases agree with TRBD2. Trimming cost V 5 bases and J 4 bases; bases outside gene matches: 3. This CDR3 is 15 amino acids long. Germline assignment: CDR1 SEHNR and CDR2 FQNEAQ (reference sequence). The DNA of the CDR3 is TGTGCCAGCAGCAGACTAGCGGGGGGATCAGATACGCAGTATTTT. Amino acid sequence: CASSRLAGGSDTQYF.

The rearrangement links TRBV20-1 to TRBJ1-4; no clear D gene. The CDR3 is made up of 13 amino acids. Germline V gives CDR1 DFQATT, CDR2 SNEGSKA (reference sequence). V dropped 3 bases and J dropped 4 bases, with 9 bases sitting between them. The CDR3 sequence is CSARRTFNEKLFF. DNA of the CDR3: TGCAGTGCTAGGCGGACGTTTAATGAAAAACTGTTTTTT.

The J gene is TRBJ2-1, the V gene TRBV20-1, with a possible D match to TRBD2 (6 bases). The CDR3 contains 13 residues. Germline CDR1 reads DFQATT; CDR2 reads SNEGSKA (reference sequence). V was pared by 4 bases and J by 6 bases, with 13 bases between. The CDR3 spells CSAILAGTNEQFF. The DNA of the CDR3 is TGCAGTGCTATTCTGGCGGGGACCAATGAGCAGTTCTTC.

The chain combines TRBV6-2 or TRBV6-3 with TRBJ2-7; D is possibly TRBD1 (6 bases). V was trimmed by 6 bases and J by 3 bases, leaving 9 bases between them. The CDR3 is 12 residues long. Germline V gene lookup returns CDR1 MNHEY and CDR2 SVGEGT. The CDR3 here is CASRGTHYEQYF. CDR3 nucleotides: TGTGCCAGCAGAGGGACACACTACGAGCAGTACTTC.

This clonotype turned up a few times. V and J are TRBV3-1 and TRBJ1-6, with TRBD1 as a possible D gene (5 bases). Germline CDR1 reads LGHDT; CDR2 reads YNNKEL (reference sequence). The CDR3 sequence is 16 residues long. The germline V and J ends were trimmed by 4 bases and 6 bases, with 16 bases remaining between them. The CDR3 is CASSLGTGRTNSPLHF. CDR3 in DNA: TGTGCCAGCAGCCTAGGGACGGGGAGAACTAATTCACCCCTCCACTTT. The variable domain in full, with the rest retrieved from reference TRBV3-1 and TRBJ1-6, is DTAVSQTPKYLVTQMGNDKSIKCEQNLGHDTMYWYKQDSKKFLKIMFSYNNKELIINETVPNRFSPKSPDKAHLNLHINSLELGDSAVYFCASSLGTGRTNSPLHFGNGTRLTVT.

This clonotype was seen only a few times. This sequence joins TRBV6-5 and TRBJ2-5; weak D call: TRBD2 (7 bases). The V and J ends lost 3 bases and 7 bases respectively, with 15 bases between them. CDR3 length: 14 residues. In germline, CDR1 is MNHEY, CDR2 SVGAGI. CDR3 protein: CASSYRGAGGTQYF. The CDR3 DNA reads TGTGCCAGCAGTTATCGGGGGGCCGGCGGGACCCAGTACTTC.

The V and J genes are TRBV6-2 or TRBV6-3 and TRBJ1-6, with no clear D. Germline loops: CDR1 MNHEY, CDR2 SVGEGT. V shed 6 bases and J shed 6 bases, with 12 bases lying between them. The CDR3 has 14 amino acids. The CDR3 sequence: CASSLWQSNSPLHF. In nucleotides, the CDR3 is TGTGCCAGCAGCCTTTGGCAGTCTAATTCACCCCTCCACTTT.